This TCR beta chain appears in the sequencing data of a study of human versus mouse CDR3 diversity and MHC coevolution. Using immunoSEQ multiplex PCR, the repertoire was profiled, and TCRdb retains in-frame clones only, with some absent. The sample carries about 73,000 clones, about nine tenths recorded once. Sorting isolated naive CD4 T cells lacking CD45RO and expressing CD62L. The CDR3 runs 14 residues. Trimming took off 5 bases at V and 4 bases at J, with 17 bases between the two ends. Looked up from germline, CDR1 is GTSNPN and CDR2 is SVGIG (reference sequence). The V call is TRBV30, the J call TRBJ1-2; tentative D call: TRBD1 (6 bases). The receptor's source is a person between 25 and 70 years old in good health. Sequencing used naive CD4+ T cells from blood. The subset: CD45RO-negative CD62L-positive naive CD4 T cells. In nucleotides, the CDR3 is TGTGCCTGGCGGGTCCAGGGGACGTTCTATGGCTACACCTTC. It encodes CAWRVQGTFYGYTF.